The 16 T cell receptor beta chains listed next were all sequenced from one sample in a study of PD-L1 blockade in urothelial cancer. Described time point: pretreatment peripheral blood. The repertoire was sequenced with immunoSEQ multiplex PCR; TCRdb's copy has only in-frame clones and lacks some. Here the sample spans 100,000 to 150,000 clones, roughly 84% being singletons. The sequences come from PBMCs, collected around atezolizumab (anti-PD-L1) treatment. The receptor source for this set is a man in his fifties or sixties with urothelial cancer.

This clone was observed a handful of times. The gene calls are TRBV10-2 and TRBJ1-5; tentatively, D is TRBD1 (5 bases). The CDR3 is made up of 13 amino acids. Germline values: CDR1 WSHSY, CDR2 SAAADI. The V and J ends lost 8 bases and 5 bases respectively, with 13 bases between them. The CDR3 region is CASRQGRDQPQHF. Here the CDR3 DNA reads TGCGCCAGCCGGCAGGGAAGGGATCAGCCCCAGCATTTT.

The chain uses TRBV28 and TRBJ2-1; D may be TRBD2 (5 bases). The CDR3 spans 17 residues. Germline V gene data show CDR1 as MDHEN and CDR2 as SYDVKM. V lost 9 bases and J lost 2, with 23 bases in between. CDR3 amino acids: CASLGVGGTGTYNEQFF. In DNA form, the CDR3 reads TGTGCCAGTCTAGGAGTAGGCGGAACCGGGACCTACAATGAGCAGTTCTTC. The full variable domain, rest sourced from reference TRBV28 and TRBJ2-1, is DVKVTQSSRYLVKRTGEKVFLECVQDMDHENMFWYRQDPGLGLRLIYFSYDVKMKEKGDIPEGYSVSREKKERFSLILESASTNQTSMYLCASLGVGGTGTYNEQFFGPGTRLTVL.

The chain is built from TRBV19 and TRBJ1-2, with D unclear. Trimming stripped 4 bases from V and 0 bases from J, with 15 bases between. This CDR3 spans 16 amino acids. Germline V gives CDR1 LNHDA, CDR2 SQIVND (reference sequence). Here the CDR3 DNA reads TGTGCCAGTAGTAGCGCTGGTGTCATTTCTAACTATGGCTACACCTTC. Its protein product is CASSSAGVISNYGYTF.

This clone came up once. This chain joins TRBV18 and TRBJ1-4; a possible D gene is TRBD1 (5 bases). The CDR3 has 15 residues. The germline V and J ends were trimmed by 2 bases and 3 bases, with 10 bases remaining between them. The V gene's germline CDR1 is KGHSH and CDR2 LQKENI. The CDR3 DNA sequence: TGTGCCAGCTCACCAATGTTAGGGGCTAATGAAAAACTGTTTTTT. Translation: CASSPMLGANEKLFF.

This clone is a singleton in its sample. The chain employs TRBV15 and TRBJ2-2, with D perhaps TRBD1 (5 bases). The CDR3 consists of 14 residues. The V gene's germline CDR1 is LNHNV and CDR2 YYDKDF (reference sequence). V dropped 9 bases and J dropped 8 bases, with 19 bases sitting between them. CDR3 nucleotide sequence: TGTGCCACGGGGAAGGGGCAGACTTCAGGGGAGCTGTTTTTT. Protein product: CATGKGQTSGELFF. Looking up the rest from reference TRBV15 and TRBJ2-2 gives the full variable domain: DAMVIQNPRYQVTQFGKPVTLSCSQTLNHNVMYWYQQKSSQAPKLLFHYYDKDFNNEADTPDNFQSRRPNTSFCFLDIRSPGLGDTAMYLCATGKGQTSGELFFGEGSRLTVL.

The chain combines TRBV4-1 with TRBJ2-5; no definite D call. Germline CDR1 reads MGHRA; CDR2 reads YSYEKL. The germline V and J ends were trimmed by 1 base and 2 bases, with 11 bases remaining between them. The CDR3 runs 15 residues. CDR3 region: CASSQGNSGQETQYF. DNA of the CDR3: TGCGCCAGCAGCCAAGGTAATTCAGGACAAGAGACCCAGTACTTC.

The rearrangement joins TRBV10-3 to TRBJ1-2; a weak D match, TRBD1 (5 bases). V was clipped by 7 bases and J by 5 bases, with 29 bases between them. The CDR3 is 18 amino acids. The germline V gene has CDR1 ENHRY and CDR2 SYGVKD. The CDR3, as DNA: TGTGCCATCACGGTTACCCCCCTCAGGGCACCTTCTTTGTATGGCTACACCTTC. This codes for CAITVTPLRAPSLYGYTF.

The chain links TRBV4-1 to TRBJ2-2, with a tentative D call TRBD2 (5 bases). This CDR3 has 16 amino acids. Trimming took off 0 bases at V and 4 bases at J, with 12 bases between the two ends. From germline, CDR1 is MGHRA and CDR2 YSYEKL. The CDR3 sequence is CASSQDPGSVTGELFF. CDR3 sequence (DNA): TGCGCCAGCAGCCAAGATCCGGGTAGCGTCACCGGGGAGCTGTTTTTT.

CDR3 bases: TGTGCCAGCAGTTTGACAGGGCCGAACACTGAAGCTTTCTTT. This encodes CASSLTGPNTEAFF. The V and J genes are TRBV28 and TRBJ1-1; TRBD1 agrees at 7 bases. Germline loops: CDR1 MDHEN, CDR2 SYDVKM. The CDR3 has 14 residues. After removal of 3 bases from V and 1 base from J, the junction contained 2 bases not matched to a gene.

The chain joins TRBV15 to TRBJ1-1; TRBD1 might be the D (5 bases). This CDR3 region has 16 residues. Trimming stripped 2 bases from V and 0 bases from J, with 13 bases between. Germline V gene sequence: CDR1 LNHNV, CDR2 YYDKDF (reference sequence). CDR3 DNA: TGTGCCACCAGCAGACCTGGTCAGGGCCTGAACACTGAAGCTTTCTTT. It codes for CATSRPGQGLNTEAFF.

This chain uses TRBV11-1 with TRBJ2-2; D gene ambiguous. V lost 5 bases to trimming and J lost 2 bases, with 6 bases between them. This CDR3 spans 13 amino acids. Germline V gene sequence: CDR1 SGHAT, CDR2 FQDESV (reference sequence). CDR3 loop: CASSPTNTGELFF. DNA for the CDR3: TGTGCCAGCAGCCCTACCAACACCGGGGAGCTGTTTTTT.

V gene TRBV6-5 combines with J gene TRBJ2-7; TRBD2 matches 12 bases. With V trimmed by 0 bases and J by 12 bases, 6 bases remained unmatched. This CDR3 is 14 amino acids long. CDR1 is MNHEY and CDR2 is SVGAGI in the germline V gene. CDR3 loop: CASSYSLAGGPWYF. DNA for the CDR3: TGTGCCAGCAGTTACTCCCTAGCGGGAGGGCCGTGGTACTTC.

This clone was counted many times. CDR3 DNA sequence: TGTGCCAGCAGTCGGGGGGGACAGGGGCTGTCACCCCTCCACTTT. This codes for CASSRGGQGLSPLHF. The chain employs TRBV6-5 and TRBJ1-6; 10 positions match TRBD1. This CDR3 has 15 residues. The V segment lost 5 bases and the J segment 10 bases; nucleotides outside the gene matches: 8. Germline CDR1 and CDR2: MNHEY and SVGAGI.

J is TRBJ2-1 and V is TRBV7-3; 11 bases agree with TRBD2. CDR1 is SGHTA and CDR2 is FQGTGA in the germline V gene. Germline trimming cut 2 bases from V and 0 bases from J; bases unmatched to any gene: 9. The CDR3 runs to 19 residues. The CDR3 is CASSLFPGTSGRSYNEQFF. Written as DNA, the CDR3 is TGTGCCAGCAGCTTATTCCCCGGGACTAGCGGCCGCTCCTACAATGAGCAGTTCTTC.

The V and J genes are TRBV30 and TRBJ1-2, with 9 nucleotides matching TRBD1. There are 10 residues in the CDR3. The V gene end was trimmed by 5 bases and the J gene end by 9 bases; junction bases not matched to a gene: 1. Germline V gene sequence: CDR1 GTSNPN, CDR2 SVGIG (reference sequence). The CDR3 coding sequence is TGTGCCTGGGGGACAGGGAGCTACACCTTC. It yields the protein CAWGTGSYTF.

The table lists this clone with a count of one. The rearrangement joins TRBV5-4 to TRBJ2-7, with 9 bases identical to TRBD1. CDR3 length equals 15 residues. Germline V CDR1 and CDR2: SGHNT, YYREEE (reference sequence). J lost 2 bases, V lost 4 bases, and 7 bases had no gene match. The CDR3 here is CASSPGGTGPYEQYF. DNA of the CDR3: TGTGCCAGCAGCCCTGGAGGGACAGGGCCCTACGAGCAGTACTTC.